A single sample is the source of the 21 T cell receptor beta chains below, sequenced in a study of beta chain features in type 1 diabetes. cDNA synthesis used the whole RNA isolate, giving expressed TCRB sequences. Data came from immunoSEQ multiplex PCR; TCRdb stores just in-frame clones and leaves some out. Altogether a few hundred thousand clones are present, around 28% being singletons, with the ten largest covering about 0.065%. Sequenced: naive CD4+ T cells from blood. Receptors were obtained from a young man in good health.

The V and J genes are TRBV30 and TRBJ1-1; maybe TRBD1 (5 bases). Trimming removed 1 base from V and 3 bases from J, with 9 bases in between. CDR1 and CDR2 from the germline V gene are GTSNPN and SVGIG (reference sequence). The CDR3 is made up of 13 amino acids. DNA of the CDR3: TGTGCCTGGAGTGCAGGGATATACACTGAAGCTTTCTTT. Protein: CAWSAGIYTEAFF.

On this clone: This CDR3 is also generated by other DNA sequences in the sample. The V and J genes are TRBV18 and TRBJ2-5; unclear D gene. The CDR3 totals 12 residues. The germline V gene has CDR1 KGHSH and CDR2 LQKENI. Trimming removed 4 bases at V and 0 bases at J, with 3 bases between. CDR3 sequence reads: CASSLYQETQYF. The CDR3 DNA sequence: TGTGCCAGCTCACTGTACCAAGAGACCCAGTACTTC.

The chain links TRBV10-2 to TRBJ2-1, with TRBD2 identical over 10 bases. Germline loops: CDR1 WSHSY, CDR2 SAAADI. The CDR3 has 15 residues. The junction had 9 bases not matched to a gene; V was cut back by 6 bases and J by 7 bases. CDR3 residues: CASSVLAGVENEQFF. Written as DNA, the CDR3 is TGCGCCAGCAGCGTTCTAGCGGGAGTCGAGAATGAGCAGTTCTTC.

This clone was observed a few times. V gene TRBV30 combines with J gene TRBJ2-5; TRBD1 is a possible D gene (6 bases). CDR3 length: 13 amino acids. V was trimmed by 0 bases and J by 5 bases, leaving 10 bases between them. Germline CDR1 is GTSNPN and CDR2 is SVGIG (reference sequence). CDR3 sequence: CAWSVLGAETQYF. The DNA for the CDR3 is TGTGCCTGGAGTGTACTGGGGGCTGAGACCCAGTACTTC.

This chain links TRBV9 with TRBJ2-3; D gene uncertain. The germline gives CDR1 SGDLS, CDR2 YYNGEE. The CDR3 length is 12 residues. V gave up 3 bases and J gave up 5 bases, with 7 bases separating them. CDR3 sequence: CASSEPKDTQYF. The CDR3 DNA reads TGTGCCAGCAGCGAGCCGAAAGATACGCAGTATTTT.

This chain uses TRBV29-1 with TRBJ2-1; 9 bases map to TRBD1. Germline assignment: CDR1 SQVTM and CDR2 ANQGSEA. This CDR3 has 16 residues. J was trimmed by 6 bases and V by 4 bases; bases with no gene match: 13. For the CDR3, the DNA is TGCAGCGTTGGGGGGGTCCGGACAGGGGCCTCCAATGAGCAGTTCTTC. It specifies CSVGGVRTGASNEQFF.

In this sample, this clone turned up a few times. V is TRBV15 and J is TRBJ2-1, with TRBD2 matching 8 bases. This CDR3 spans 14 amino acids. Germline V lookup: CDR1 LNHNV, CDR2 YYDKDF (reference sequence). V trimming: 9 bases; J trimming: 2 bases; junction bases outside the gene matches: 6. As DNA, the CDR3 is TGTGCCACAAAGCGGGAGAGGACCTACAATGAGCAGTTCTTC. It specifies CATKRERTYNEQFF.

This clone turned up a few times. This chain uses TRBV7-2 with TRBJ1-5, with 9 bases that match TRBD1. Germline loops: CDR1 SGHTA, CDR2 FQGNSA. Trimming at V came to 4 bases and at J to 1 base, leaving 2 bases not matched to a gene. CDR3 length equals 15 residues. CDR3 amino acids: CASSWTGESNQPQHF. In DNA, the CDR3 is TGTGCCAGCAGCTGGACAGGGGAGAGCAATCAGCCCCAGCATTTT.

This clone was seen a few times. Other DNA sequences of this sample code for an identical CDR3. This chain joins TRBV7-2 and TRBJ2-7; D is possibly TRBD1 (5 bases). The V end lost 5 bases, the J end lost 0 bases, and 11 bases lay between the germline ends. The CDR3 totals 14 residues. CDR1 is SGHTA and CDR2 is FQGNSA in the germline V gene. The CDR3 DNA sequence: TGTGCCAGCAGCAGCGACAGAGCCTCCTACGAGCAGTACTTC. It codes for CASSSDRASYEQYF.

This chain uses TRBV29-1 with TRBJ2-1; TRBD2 matches at 9 bases. From germline, CDR1 is SQVTM and CDR2 ANQGSEA. V shed 6 bases, J shed 7 bases, and the junction held 4 bases outside the gene matches. The CDR3 totals 12 residues. The CDR3, as DNA: TGCAGCGTAAAGACTAGCGGTAATGAGCAGTTCTTC. This translates into CSVKTSGNEQFF.

V and J are TRBV15 and TRBJ2-1, with TRBD2 matching over 9 bases. The germline V gene encodes CDR1 LNHNV and CDR2 YYDKDF (reference sequence). The trim removed 5 bases at V and 7 bases at J, leaving 6 bases unmatched. This CDR3 contains 14 residues. The CDR3 bases are TGTGCCACCAGCGTCCGACTAGCGGAGAATGAGCAGTTCTTC. The encoded protein is CATSVRLAENEQFF.

This clone was seen more than once but under ten times. The chain uses TRBV30 and TRBJ1-4, with 8 positions matching TRBD1. CDR1 and CDR2 from the germline V gene are GTSNPN and SVGIG (reference sequence). The CDR3 length is 12 residues. Losses at the gene ends were 3 bases for V and 8 bases for J; bases not matched to a gene: 2. The CDR3 DNA follows: TGTGCCTGGAGCCGGACAGGGGAAAAACTGTTTTTT. Its translation: CAWSRTGEKLFF.

A few counts support this clone. The chain has TRBV7-9 and TRBJ2-1; possibly TRBD2 for D (6 bases). V gave up 7 bases and J gave up 8 bases, with 21 bases separating them. The length of the CDR3 is 15 residues. Germline V gene lookup returns CDR1 SEHNR and CDR2 FQNEAQ (reference sequence). The CDR3 DNA reads as TGTGCCAGCACCCAGCCCGGGACGGGGGACCATGAGCAGTTCTTC. This gives the protein CASTQPGTGDHEQFF.

This clone was seen a handful of times. The rearrangement links TRBV4-3 to TRBJ2-3; D remains unclear. Germline loops: CDR1 LGHNA, CDR2 YSLEER. This CDR3 comprises 18 residues. V lost 0 bases, J lost 0 bases, and 16 bases lay in between. In DNA form, the CDR3 reads TGCGCCAGCAGCCAAGATGTCAGCCGATCCACTAGCACAGATACGCAGTATTTT. Its protein is CASSQDVSRSTSTDTQYF.

The CDR3 sequence is CASSAIAGGQSAKNIQYF. CDR3 nucleotide sequence: TGTGCCAGCAGCGCCATAGCGGGAGGCCAGAGTGCTAAAAACATTCAGTACTTC. The chain uses TRBV7-8 and TRBJ2-4, with 10 bases matching TRBD2. Germline loops: CDR1 SGHVS, CDR2 FQNEAQ. V shed 5 bases and J 4 bases; nucleotides not matched to a gene: 14. This CDR3 region has 18 residues.

In its sample, this clone was seen a few times. The sample has other DNA sequences that encode this CDR3 too. The chain joins TRBV5-1 to TRBJ2-5; TRBD2 matches at 10 bases. J lost 5 bases, V lost 2 bases, and 3 bases had no gene match. The CDR3 is made up of 14 amino acids. Looked up from germline, CDR1 is SGHRS and CDR2 is YFSETQ. The DNA for the CDR3 is TGCGCCAGCAGCTTAGGAGCGGGAGGGGAGACCCAGTACTTC. Its translation: CASSLGAGGETQYF.

V gene TRBV16 combines with J gene TRBJ2-3; D gene uncertain. CDR3 length: 15 residues. From germline, CDR1 is KGHSY and CDR2 FQNENV. Trimming cost V 0 bases and J 1 base, with 8 bases left between them. CDR3 protein: CASSQSTVGTDTQYF. In nucleotides, the CDR3 is TGTGCCAGCAGCCAATCTACGGTTGGCACAGATACGCAGTATTTT. Drawing the rest from reference TRBV16 and TRBJ2-3, the complete variable domain is GEEVAQTPKHLVRGEGQKAKLYCAPIKGHSYVFWYQQVLKNEFKFLISFQNENVFDETGMPKERFSAKCLPNSPCSLEIQATKLEDSAVYFCASSQSTVGTDTQYFGPGTRLTVL.

V usage is TRBV29-1 and J usage is TRBJ1-5, with TRBD1 identical over 9 bases. Germline CDR1 and CDR2: SQVTM and ANQGSEA. The junction had 9 bases not matched to a gene; V was cut back by 6 bases and J by 6 bases. The CDR3 extends over 14 amino acids. CDR3 in DNA: TGCAGCGTGTCTACAGGGGGCGCAGGTCAGCCCCAGCATTTT. Amino acids: CSVSTGGAGQPQHF.

This clone was detected only a few times. This rearrangement joins TRBV4-3 to TRBJ2-1, with D possibly TRBD1 on 6 matching bases. Germline V gene lookup returns CDR1 LGHNA and CDR2 YSLEER. The CDR3 spans 21 residues. Trimming cost V 1 base and J 8 bases, with 33 bases left between them. The CDR3 protein is CASSQGRRQEPRTRPPDEQFF. The CDR3 DNA sequence: TGCGCCAGCAGCCAAGGGAGGAGACAGGAGCCCCGGACTCGTCCCCCCGATGAGCAGTTCTTC.

Only a few counts were recorded for this clone. The J gene is TRBJ2-5, the V gene TRBV25-1; 8 bases align to TRBD2. Germline CDR1 reads MGHDK; CDR2 reads SYGVNS. The CDR3 has 15 amino acids. The ends lost 5 bases at V and 2 bases at J; junction bases unmatched: 7. The CDR3 DNA reads TGTGCCAGCAGTCGGGGCACTAGCGGACAAGAGACCCAGTACTTC. Translating gives CASSRGTSGQETQYF.

The chain combines TRBV18 with TRBJ2-7, with 10 bases lining up with TRBD1. CDR1 and CDR2 from the germline V gene are KGHSH and LQKENI. Trimming at V came to 2 bases and at J to 2 bases, leaving 3 bases not matched to a gene. There are 15 residues in the CDR3. CDR3 amino acids: CASSPSTGGPYEQYF. Here the CDR3 DNA reads TGTGCCAGCTCACCATCGACAGGGGGCCCCTACGAGCAGTACTTC.